These T cell receptor beta chains were read from a single sample in a study of CD8 T cells in ankylosing spondylitis. MiXCR, run by TCRdb on the 5' RACE reads, gives a single entry per CDR3 protein. The top ten hold about 15% of the sample, which has approximately 300,000 distinct CDR3 sequences, 7.5% to 9% seen once. Sequencing was carried out using blood, either unsorted or a sorted T cell fraction (not recorded which). The source is a male donor with ankylosing spondylitis. The CDR3 runs from the conserved cysteine through the conserved F or W. The D gene is left open where the match is weak. The size of a clone is reported for some rows only, either as once, few or many, or as a class for expanded clones.

size	V	J	D	DNA	CDR3
NA	TRBV29-1	TRBJ1-1	NA	TGCAGCGTCCTTAGGACAGAGAACACTGAAGCTTTCTTT	CSVLRTENTEAFF
few	TRBV19	TRBJ2-1	NA	TGTGCCAGTATAGAGTCGCCGGGAGCGGGCAATGAGCAGTTCTTC	CASIESPGAGNEQFF
many	TRBV28	TRBJ2-3	NA	TGTGCCAGCACGATTAATTCGGGGCCTTTCACAGATACGCAGTATTTT	CASTINSGPFTDTQYF
few	TRBV7-3	TRBJ1-1	NA	TGTGCCAGCAGCTCCGATCCAGGGAACACTGAAGCTTTCTTT	CASSSDPGNTEAFF
few	TRBV20-1	TRBJ2-3	NA	TGCAGTGCTAGAGATCCCCCGGGACGGAGCACAGATACGCAGTATTTT	CSARDPPGRSTDTQYF
few	TRBV5-1	TRBJ2-1	TRBD2	TGCGCCAGCAGCTTGGGCAGCGGGAGATCCTTCTACAATGAGCAGTTCTTC	CASSLGSGRSFYNEQFF
few	TRBV10-3	TRBJ2-5	NA	TGTGCCATCAGCCAAAGTGACAGAGAAGAGACCCAGTACTTC	CAISQSDREETQYF
NA	TRBV4-2	TRBJ2-7	TRBD2	TGTGCCAGCAAGAAGGGGCCGGGACTAGCGGGAGGAACCCCCTACGAGCAGTACTTC	CASKKGPGLAGGTPYEQYF
NA	TRBV6-5	TRBJ1-2	TRBD1	TGTGCCAGCAGTTTACAGGGGGGGTTCTATGGCTACACCTTC	CASSLQGGFYGYTF
many	TRBV29-1	TRBJ1-2	NA	TGCAGCGTAACCGACAACTATGGCTACACCTTC	CSVTDNYGYTF
many	TRBV9	TRBJ2-1	TRBD1	TGTGCCAGCAGCGTAGTAGGGGGCTTCGGAAATGAGCAGTTCTTC	CASSVVGGFGNEQFF
few	TRBV3-1	TRBJ1-1	TRBD1	TGTGCCAGCAGCCACGGGACAGCCTTACACGGCGGTGAAGCTTTCTTT	CASSHGTALHGGEAFF
many	TRBV29-1	TRBJ2-3	TRBD2	TGCAGCGTCCGGGAGGGCTCCACAGATACGCAGTATTTT	CSVREGSTDTQYF
NA	TRBV16	TRBJ1-5	NA	TGTGCCAGCAGCCTGGGAGCGGGGGATCTTCAGCCCCAGCATTTT	CASSLGAGDLQPQHF
NA	TRBV29-1	TRBJ2-1	NA	TGCAGCGTTGAAGCAACAGGGAATGAGCAGTTCTTC	CSVEATGNEQFF
few	TRBV10-3	TRBJ2-5	TRBD1	TGTGCCATCAGATCACAGGGGGCGAGTGAGACCCAGTACTTC	CAIRSQGASETQYF
many	TRBV29-1	TRBJ2-7	NA	TGCAGCGTTGCAGGGACAACCTACGAGCAGTACTTC	CSVAGTTYEQYF
NA	TRBV2	TRBJ2-2	NA	TGTGCCAGCAGCGTCGACAGGACCAACACCGGGGAGCTGTTTTTT	CASSVDRTNTGELFF
NA	TRBV20-1	TRBJ2-7	TRBD2	TGCAGTGCTGGGGGACTAGCGGGAAACGAGCAGTACTTC	CSAGGLAGNEQYF
many	TRBV7-2	TRBJ2-5	NA	TGTGCCAGCAGCTTAACTAGGGGGATAGAGACCCAGTACTTC	CASSLTRGIETQYF
NA	TRBV4-3	TRBJ2-7	NA	TGCGCCAGCAGCCACCGACAGACCTTC	CASSHRQTF
few	TRBV18	TRBJ1-5	TRBD1	TGTGCCAGCTCACACGGAGACAGGGAGGGACAGCCCCAGCATTTT	CASSHGDREGQPQHF
few	TRBV2	TRBJ2-3	TRBD1	TGTGCCAGCACTAGACAGGGGGCATCAGATACGCAGTATTTT	CASTRQGASDTQYF
many	TRBV2	TRBJ2-1	TRBD2	TGTGCCAGCAGTGGGACTAGCGGGAGTTACGGTGAGCAGTTCTTC	CASSGTSGSYGEQFF
NA	TRBV6-5	TRBJ2-1	TRBD2	TGTGCCAGCAGTTACTCGAGCGGGAGGAGTTACAATGAGCAGTTCTTC	CASSYSSGRSYNEQFF
NA	TRBV5-1	TRBJ2-2	NA	TGCGCCAGCAGCTTGGCCTCCGGGGTTACCGGGGAGCTGTTTTTT	CASSLASGVTGELFF
NA	TRBV4-1	TRBJ2-5	TRBD2	TGCGCCAGCAGCCAAGGTACTAGCGAGGGGGAGACCCAGTACTTC	CASSQGTSEGETQYF
NA	TRBV6-1	TRBJ1-2	NA	TGTGCCAGCAGCCCGGTGGGGGGCCAGGGCTATGGCTACACCTTC	CASSPVGGQGYGYTF
NA	TRBV12-3/TRBV12-4	TRBJ1-6	NA	TGTGCCAGCACCGTTTTGCAGGGTCGGTCACCCCTCCACTTT	CASTVLQGRSPLHF
NA	TRBV9	TRBJ2-7	TRBD2	TGTGCCAGCAGCGTAGGAGCGGGAACCCACTACGAGCAGTACTTC	CASSVGAGTHYEQYF
few	TRBV20-1	TRBJ2-5	TRBD2	TGCAGTGCTAGGATGGGACTAGCGGGAGGCCAAGAGACCCAGTACTTC	CSARMGLAGGQETQYF
many	TRBV27	TRBJ2-1	TRBD1	TGTGCCAGCAGTTTCACAGGGGTTAGGACCTACAATGAGCAGTTCTTC	CASSFTGVRTYNEQFF
few	TRBV4-2	TRBJ2-3	NA	TGTGCCAGCAGCCGAAGTGGGTCCCGGGAGCTGGGCACAGATACGCAGTATTTT	CASSRSGSRELGTDTQYF
few	TRBV12-3/TRBV12-4	TRBJ2-5	NA	TGTGCCAGCAGTTTTGGGGAGCCAGAGACCCAGTACTTC	CASSFGEPETQYF
many	TRBV12-3/TRBV12-4	TRBJ2-2	NA	TGTGCCCTTGGGTCGGGGCAAAACACCGGGGAGCTGTTTTTT	CALGSGQNTGELFF
many	TRBV12-3/TRBV12-4	TRBJ2-7	NA	TGTGCCAGCAGTTTCGGGGACGGGGTGCCCTACGAGCAGTACTTC	CASSFGDGVPYEQYF